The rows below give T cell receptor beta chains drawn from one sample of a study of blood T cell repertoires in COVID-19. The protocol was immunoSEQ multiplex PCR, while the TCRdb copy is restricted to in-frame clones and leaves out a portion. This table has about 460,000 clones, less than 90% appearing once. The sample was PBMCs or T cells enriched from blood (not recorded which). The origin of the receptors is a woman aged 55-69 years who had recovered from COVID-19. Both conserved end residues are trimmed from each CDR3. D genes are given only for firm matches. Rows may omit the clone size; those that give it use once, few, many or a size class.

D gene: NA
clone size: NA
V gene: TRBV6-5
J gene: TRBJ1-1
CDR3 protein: ASTIGRGGTEAF

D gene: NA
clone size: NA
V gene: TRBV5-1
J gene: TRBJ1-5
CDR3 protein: ASSLEPGLYQPQH

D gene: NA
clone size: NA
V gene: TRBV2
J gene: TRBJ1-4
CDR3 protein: ASTRRQGEEKLF

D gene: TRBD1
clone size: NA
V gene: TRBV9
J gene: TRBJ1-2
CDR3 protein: ASSGPDRATIGGYT

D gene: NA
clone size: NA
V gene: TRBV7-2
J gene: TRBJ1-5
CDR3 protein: ASTGGLDSNQPQH

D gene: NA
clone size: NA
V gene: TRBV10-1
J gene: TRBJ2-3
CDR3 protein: ASRAGGITDTQY

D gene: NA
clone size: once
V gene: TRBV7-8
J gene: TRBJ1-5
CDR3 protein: ASSPRTVLGQPQH

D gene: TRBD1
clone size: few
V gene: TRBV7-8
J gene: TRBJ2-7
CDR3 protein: ASSLGRGLYEQY

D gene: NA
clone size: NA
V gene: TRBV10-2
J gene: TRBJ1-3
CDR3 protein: ASSGGPGAGNTIY

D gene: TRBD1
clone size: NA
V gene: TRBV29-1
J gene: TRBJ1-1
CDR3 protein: SAGTVWDTEAF

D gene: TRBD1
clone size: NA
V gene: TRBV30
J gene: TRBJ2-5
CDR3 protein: AWSPGTVQETQY

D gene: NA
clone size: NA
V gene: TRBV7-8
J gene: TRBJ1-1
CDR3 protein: ASSLAGGGAEAF

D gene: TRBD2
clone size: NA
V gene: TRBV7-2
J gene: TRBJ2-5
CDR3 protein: ASSRWTSGGRETQY

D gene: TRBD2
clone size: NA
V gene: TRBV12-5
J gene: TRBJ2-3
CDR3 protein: ASGSGLAGGPGDTQY

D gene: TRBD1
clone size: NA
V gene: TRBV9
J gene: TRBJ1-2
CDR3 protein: ASSGGTGENYGYT

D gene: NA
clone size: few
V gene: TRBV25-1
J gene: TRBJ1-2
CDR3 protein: ASSDGLSSTGKDYGYT

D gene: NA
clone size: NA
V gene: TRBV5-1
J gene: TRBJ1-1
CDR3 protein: ASSLALNTEAF

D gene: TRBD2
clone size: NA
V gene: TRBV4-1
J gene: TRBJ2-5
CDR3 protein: ASSRSTSGGPGETQY

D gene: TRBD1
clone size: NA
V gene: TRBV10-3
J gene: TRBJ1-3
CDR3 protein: AIRQGATGNTIY

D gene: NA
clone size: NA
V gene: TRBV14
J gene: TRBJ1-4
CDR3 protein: ASSQGGWVRKEKLF

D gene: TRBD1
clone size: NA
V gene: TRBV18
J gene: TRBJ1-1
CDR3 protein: ASSLGQGGNTEAF

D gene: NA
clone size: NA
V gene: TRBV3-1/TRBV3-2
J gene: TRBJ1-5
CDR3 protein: ASSQGVSRGANQPQH

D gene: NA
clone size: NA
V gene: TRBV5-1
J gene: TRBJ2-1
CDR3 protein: ASSLGALSSSYNEQF

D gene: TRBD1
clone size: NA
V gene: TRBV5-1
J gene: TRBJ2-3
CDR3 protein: ASSPNRGVIGTDTQY

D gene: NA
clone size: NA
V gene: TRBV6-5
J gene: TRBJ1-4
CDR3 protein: ASSFSGETNEKLF

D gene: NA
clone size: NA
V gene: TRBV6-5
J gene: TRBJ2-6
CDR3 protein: ASFYSSGANVLT

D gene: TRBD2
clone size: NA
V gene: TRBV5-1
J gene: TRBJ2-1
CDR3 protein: ASSLVAGEYNEQF

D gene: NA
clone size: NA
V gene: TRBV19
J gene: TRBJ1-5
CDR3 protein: ATSRSGNQPQH

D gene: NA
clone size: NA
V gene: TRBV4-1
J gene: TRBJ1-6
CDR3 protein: ASSQALPRGTGYNSPLH

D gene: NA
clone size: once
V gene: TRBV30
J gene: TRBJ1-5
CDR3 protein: AWSQGGWPQH

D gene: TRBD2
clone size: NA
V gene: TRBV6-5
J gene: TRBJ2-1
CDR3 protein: ASSYRSGVGDNEQF

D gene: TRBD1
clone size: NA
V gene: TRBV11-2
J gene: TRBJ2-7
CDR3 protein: ASSSGTGTYEQY

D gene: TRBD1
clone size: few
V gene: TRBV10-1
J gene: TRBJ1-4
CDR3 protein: ASSGQGANEKLF

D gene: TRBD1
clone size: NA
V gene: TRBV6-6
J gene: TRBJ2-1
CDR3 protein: ASTKPGQGHEQF

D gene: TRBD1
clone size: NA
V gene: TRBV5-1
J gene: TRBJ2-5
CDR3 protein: ASSSTGQGSSETQY

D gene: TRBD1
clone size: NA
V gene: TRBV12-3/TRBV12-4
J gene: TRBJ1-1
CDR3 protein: ASSTSGGRGAF

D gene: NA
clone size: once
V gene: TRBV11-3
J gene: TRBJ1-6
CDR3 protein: ASSLDYYSPLH

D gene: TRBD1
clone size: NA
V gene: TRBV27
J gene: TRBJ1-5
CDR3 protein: ASSPGQGNQPQH

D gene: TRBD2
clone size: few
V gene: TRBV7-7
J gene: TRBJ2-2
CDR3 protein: ASSLGLAGAGELF

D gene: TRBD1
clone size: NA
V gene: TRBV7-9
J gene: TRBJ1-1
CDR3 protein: ASRLGQEAF